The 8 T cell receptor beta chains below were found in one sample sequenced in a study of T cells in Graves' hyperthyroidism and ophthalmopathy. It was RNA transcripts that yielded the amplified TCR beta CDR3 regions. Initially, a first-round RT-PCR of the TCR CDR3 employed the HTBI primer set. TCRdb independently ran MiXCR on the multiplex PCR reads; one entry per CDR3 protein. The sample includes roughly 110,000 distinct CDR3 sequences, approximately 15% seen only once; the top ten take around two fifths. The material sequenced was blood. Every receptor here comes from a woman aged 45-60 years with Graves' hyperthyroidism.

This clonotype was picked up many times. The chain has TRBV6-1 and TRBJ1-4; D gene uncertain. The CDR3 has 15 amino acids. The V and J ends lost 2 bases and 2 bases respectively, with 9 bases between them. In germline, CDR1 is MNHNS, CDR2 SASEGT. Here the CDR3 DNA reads TGTGCCAGCAGTGAATTGGGAAGTACTAATGAAAAACTGTTTTTT. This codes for CASSELGSTNEKLFF.

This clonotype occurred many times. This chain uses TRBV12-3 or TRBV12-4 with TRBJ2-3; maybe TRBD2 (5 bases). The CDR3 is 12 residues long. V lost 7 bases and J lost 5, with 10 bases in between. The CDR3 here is CASTPRGDTQYF. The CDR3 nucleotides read TGTGCCAGCACCCCCCGGGGAGATACGCAGTATTTT.

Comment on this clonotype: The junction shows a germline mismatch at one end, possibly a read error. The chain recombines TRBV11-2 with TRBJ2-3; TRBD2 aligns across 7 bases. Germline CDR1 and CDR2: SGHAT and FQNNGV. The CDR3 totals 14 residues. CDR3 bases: TGTGCCTCAAGCGGGAATTGGGGCACAGATACGCAGTGTTTT. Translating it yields CASSGNWGTDTQCF.

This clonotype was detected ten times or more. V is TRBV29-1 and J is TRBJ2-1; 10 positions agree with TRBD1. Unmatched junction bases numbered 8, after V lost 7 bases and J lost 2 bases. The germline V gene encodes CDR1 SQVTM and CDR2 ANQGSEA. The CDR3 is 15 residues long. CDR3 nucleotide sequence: TGCAGCGGATTCGGGACAGGGGCTACCTACAATGAGCAGTTCTTC. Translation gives CSGFGTGATYNEQFF.

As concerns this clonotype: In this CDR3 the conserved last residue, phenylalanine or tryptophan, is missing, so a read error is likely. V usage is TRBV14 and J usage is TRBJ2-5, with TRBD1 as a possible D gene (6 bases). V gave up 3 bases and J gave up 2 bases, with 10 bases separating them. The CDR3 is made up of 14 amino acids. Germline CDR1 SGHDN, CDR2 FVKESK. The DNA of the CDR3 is TGTGCCAGCAGCCATGGGACAAGACAAGAGACCCAGTACGTC. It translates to CASSHGTRQETQYV.

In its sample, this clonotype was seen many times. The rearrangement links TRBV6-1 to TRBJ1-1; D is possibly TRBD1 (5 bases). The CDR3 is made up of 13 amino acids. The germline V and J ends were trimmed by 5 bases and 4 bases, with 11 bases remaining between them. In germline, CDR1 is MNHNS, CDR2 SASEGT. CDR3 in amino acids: CASSLQGLTEAFF. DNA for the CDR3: TGTGCCAGCAGTCTCCAGGGACTCACTGAAGCTTTCTTT.

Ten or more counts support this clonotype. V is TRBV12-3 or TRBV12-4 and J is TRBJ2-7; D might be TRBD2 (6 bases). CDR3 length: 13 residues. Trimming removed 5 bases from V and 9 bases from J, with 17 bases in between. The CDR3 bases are TGTGCCAGCAGTCCTACGTTCGACGGGGGGCAGTACTTC. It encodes CASSPTFDGGQYF.

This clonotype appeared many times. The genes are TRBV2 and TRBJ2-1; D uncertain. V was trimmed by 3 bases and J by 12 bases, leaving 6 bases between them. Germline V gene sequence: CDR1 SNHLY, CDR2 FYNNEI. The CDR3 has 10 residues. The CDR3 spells CASSEGAQFF. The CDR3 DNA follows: TGTGCCAGCAGTGAGGGTGCGCAGTTCTTC.